One and the same sample provided the 11 T cell receptor beta chains below, sequenced in a study of blood T cell repertoires in COVID-19 (dated by TCRdb to between 2020 and 2021). The library was made by the immunoSEQ multiplex PCR assay. In its TCRdb copy, this immuneACCESS table keeps in-frame sequences only and misses some clones. Where compared with another copy, unresolved V genes explain less than half of these, and the others have no known cause. The sample contains 70,000 or so clones, about 83% of them found a single time. Together, the top ten hold roughly 21% of the sample. Sequences were obtained from peripheral blood. The receptors shown here come from a human donor in a cohort sampled during active COVID-19.

The chain is built from TRBV7-2 and TRBJ2-4, with no clear D. Between the trimmed V and J ends, which lost 1 base and 0 bases, there was a span of 10 bases. The V gene's germline CDR1 is SGHTA and CDR2 FQGNSA. The CDR3 extends over 16 amino acids. The CDR3 loop is CASSLETVLAKNIQYF. The CDR3 DNA reads TGTGCCAGCAGCTTAGAAACGGTTCTAGCCAAAAACATTCAGTACTTC.

The J gene is TRBJ2-7, the V gene TRBV6-6; D unresolved. Trimming took 2 bases from V and 3 from J, leaving 17 bases between them. The germline V gene encodes CDR1 MNHNY and CDR2 SVGAGI (reference sequence). The CDR3 is 16 residues long. The CDR3 protein is CASSYGVQALSYEQYF. DNA of the CDR3: TGTGCCAGCAGTTACGGTGTTCAGGCCCTCAGCTACGAGCAGTACTTC.

This CDR3 reads CASSSSGGGNTIYF. As DNA, the CDR3 is TGCGCCAGCAGCTCGTCAGGGGGCGGAAACACCATATATTTT. The gene calls are TRBV5-1 and TRBJ1-3; the match to TRBD1 covers 8 bases. CDR3 length equals 14 residues. The V gene end was trimmed by 3 bases and the J gene end by 4 bases; junction bases not matched to a gene: 3. The V gene's germline CDR1 is SGHRS and CDR2 YFSETQ.

This clone has only a few counts. The chain employs TRBV5-6 and TRBJ2-1; 10 bases line up with TRBD1. J gave up 4 bases and V 3 bases, and 7 bases lay outside the gene matches. The CDR3 length is 16 residues. From germline, CDR1 is SGHDT and CDR2 YYEEEE. Here the CDR3 DNA reads TGTGCCAGCAGCTCCACCGGGACAGGGGCGTACAATGAGCAGTTCTTC. Its protein is CASSSTGTGAYNEQFF. Supplemented by reference TRBV5-6 and TRBJ2-1, the full variable domain reads DAGVTQSPTHLIKTRGQQVTLRCSPKSGHDTVSWYQQALGQGPQFIFQYYEEEERQRGNFPDRFSGHQFPNYSSELNVNALLLGDSALYLCASSSTGTGAYNEQFFGPGTRLTVL.

The CDR3 DNA sequence: TGCGCCAGCAGCGCCAACACCGGGAGCCAAGAGACCCAGTACTTC. Protein sequence: CASSANTGSQETQYF. The chain is built from TRBV5-1 and TRBJ2-5, with D perhaps TRBD2 (6 bases). The CDR3 covers 15 residues. In germline, CDR1 is SGHRS, CDR2 YFSETQ. V lost 4 bases and J lost 1, with 14 bases in between. Drawing the rest from reference TRBV5-1 and TRBJ2-5, the complete variable domain is KAGVTQTPRYLIKTRGQQVTLSCSPISGHRSVSWYQQTPGQGLQFLFEYFSETQRNKGNFPGRFSGRQFSNSRSEMNVSTLELGDSALYLCASSANTGSQETQYFGPGTRLLVL.

The chain links TRBV11-2 to TRBJ2-3, with TRBD2 as a possible D gene (5 bases). Germline V gene data show CDR1 as SGHAT and CDR2 as FQNNGV. The CDR3 length is 13 residues. Trimming took 3 bases from V and 5 from J, leaving 9 bases between them. CDR3 coding DNA: TGTGCCAGCAGCTTGAGGGAGAGAGATACGCAGTATTTT. Translating gives CASSLRERDTQYF.

The genes are TRBV29-1 and TRBJ1-2, with D perhaps TRBD1 (5 bases). Trimming removed 4 bases from V and 2 bases from J, with 5 bases in between. CDR1 SQVTM and CDR2 ANQGSEA come from the germline V gene. This CDR3 is built from 11 residues. The CDR3 loop is CSVGQNYGYTF. DNA for the CDR3: TGCAGCGTTGGACAGAACTATGGCTACACCTTC.

The chain employs TRBV7-9 and TRBJ2-5; perhaps TRBD2 as D (6 bases). The CDR3 has 15 amino acids. Deletions cut 3 bases from V and 7 bases from J, with 18 bases between. From germline, CDR1 is SEHNR and CDR2 FQNEAQ (reference sequence). The CDR3 sequence is CASSFTGVGGGTQYF. The CDR3, as DNA: TGTGCCAGCAGCTTCACGGGGGTCGGAGGCGGGACCCAGTACTTC.

V is TRBV7-9 and J is TRBJ2-3, with 11 bases identical to TRBD2. Germline CDR1 reads SEHNR; CDR2 reads FQNEAQ (reference sequence). This CDR3 is 18 amino acids long. After removal of 1 base from V and 0 bases from J, the junction contained 6 bases not matched to a gene. CDR3 bases: TGTGCCAGCAGCTTAGGACTAGCGGGACCGACTAGCACAGATACGCAGTATTTT. Its translation: CASSLGLAGPTSTDTQYF.

This clone has more than one count but fewer than ten. The chain combines TRBV30 with TRBJ1-6; 7 nucleotides match TRBD1. The CDR3 has 12 residues. The germline gives CDR1 GTSNPN, CDR2 SVGIG (reference sequence). V lost 5 bases, J lost 6 bases, and 1 base stayed unmatched. In DNA, the CDR3 is TGTGCCTGGGACAGGGCTAATTCACCCCTCCACTTT. Amino acids: CAWDRANSPLHF.

This clone was observed a few times. This chain connects TRBV18 to TRBJ2-7; 7 bases agree with TRBD1. The CDR3 is made up of 17 amino acids. Germline CDR1 is KGHSH and CDR2 is LQKENI. J gave up 1 base and V 6 bases, and 15 bases lay outside the gene matches. In DNA form, the CDR3 reads TGTGCCAGCTCCCAAACCCCCGGGACAGCTTTTTCCTACGAGCAGTACTTC. Residues: CASSQTPGTAFSYEQYF.